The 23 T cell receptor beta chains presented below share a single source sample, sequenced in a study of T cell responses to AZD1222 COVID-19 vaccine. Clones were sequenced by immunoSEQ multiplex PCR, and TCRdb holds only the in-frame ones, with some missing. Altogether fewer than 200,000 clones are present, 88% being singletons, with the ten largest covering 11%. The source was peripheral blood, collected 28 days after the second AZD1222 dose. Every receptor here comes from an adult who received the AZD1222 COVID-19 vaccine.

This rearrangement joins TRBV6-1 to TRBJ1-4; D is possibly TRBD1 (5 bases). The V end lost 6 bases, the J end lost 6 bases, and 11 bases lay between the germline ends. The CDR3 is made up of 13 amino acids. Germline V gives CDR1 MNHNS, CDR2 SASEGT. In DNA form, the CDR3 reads TGTGCCAGCAGCCAGGGCCCCTATGAAAAACTGTTTTTT. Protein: CASSQGPYEKLFF.

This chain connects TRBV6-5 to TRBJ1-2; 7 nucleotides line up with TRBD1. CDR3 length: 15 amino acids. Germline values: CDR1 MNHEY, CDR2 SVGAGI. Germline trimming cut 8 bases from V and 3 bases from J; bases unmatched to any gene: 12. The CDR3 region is CASPRIQGFDYGYTF. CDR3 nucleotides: TGTGCCAGCCCTCGGATACAGGGGTTTGACTATGGCTACACCTTC.

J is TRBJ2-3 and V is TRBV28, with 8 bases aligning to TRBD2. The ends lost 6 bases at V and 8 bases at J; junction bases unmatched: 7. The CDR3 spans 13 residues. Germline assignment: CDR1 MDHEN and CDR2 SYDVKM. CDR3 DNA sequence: TGTGCCAGCAGGCCGACTAGCGCCACTACGCAGTATTTT. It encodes CASRPTSATTQYF.

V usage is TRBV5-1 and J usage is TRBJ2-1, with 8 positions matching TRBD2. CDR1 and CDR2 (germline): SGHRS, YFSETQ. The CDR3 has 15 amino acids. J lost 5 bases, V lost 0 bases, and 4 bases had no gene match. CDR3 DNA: TGCGCCAGCAGCTTGGAACTAGCGGCGAACAATGAGCAGTTCTTC. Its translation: CASSLELAANNEQFF. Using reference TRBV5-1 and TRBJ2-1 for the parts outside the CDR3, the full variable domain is KAGVTQTPRYLIKTRGQQVTLSCSPISGHRSVSWYQQTPGQGLQFLFEYFSETQRNKGNFPGRFSGRQFSNSRSEMNVSTLELGDSALYLCASSLELAANNEQFFGPGTRLTVL.

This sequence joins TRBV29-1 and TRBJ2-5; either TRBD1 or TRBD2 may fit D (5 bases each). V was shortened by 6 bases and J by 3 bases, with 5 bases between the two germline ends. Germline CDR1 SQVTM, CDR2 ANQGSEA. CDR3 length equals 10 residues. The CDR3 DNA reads TGCAGCGTGGGGGAAGAGACCCAGTACTTC. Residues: CSVGEETQYF.

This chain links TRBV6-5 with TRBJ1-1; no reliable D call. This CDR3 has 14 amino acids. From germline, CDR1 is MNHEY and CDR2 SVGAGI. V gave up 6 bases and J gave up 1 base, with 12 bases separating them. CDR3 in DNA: TGTGCCAGCAGCCGGACTATGGAGAACACTGAAGCTTTCTTT. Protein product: CASSRTMENTEAFF.

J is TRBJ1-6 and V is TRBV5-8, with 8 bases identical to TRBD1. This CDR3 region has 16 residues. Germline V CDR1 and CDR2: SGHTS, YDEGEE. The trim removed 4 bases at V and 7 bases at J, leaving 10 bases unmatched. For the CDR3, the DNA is TGTGCCAGCAGCCCGTCGGACAGGGAGAGGAATTCACCCCTCCACTTT. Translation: CASSPSDRERNSPLHF.

The CDR3 loop is CASSLGLDRGLANYGYTF. For the CDR3, the DNA is TGCGCCAGCAGCTTGGGGCTGGACAGGGGGCTAGCTAACTATGGCTACACCTTC. This sequence joins TRBV5-1 and TRBJ1-2, with TRBD1 matching over 11 bases. CDR1 SGHRS and CDR2 YFSETQ come from the germline V gene. The V segment lost 0 bases and the J segment 0 bases; nucleotides outside the gene matches: 7. The CDR3 extends over 18 amino acids.

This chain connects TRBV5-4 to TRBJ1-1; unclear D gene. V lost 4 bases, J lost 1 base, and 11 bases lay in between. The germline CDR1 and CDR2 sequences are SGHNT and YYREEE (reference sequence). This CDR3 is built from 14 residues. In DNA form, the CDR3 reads TGTGCCAGCAGCCAGACTTTACGGAACACTGAAGCTTTCTTT. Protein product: CASSQTLRNTEAFF.

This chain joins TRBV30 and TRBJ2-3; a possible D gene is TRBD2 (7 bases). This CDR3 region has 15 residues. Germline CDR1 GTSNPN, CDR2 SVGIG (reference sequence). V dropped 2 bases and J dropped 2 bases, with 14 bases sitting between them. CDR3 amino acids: CAWSNRRGHTDTQYF. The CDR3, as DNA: TGTGCCTGGAGTAACCGGCGGGGGCACACAGATACGCAGTATTTT.

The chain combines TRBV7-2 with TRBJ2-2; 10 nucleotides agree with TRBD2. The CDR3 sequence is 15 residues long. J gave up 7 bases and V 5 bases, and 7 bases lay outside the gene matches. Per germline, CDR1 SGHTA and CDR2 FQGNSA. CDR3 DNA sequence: TGTGCCAGCAGCGCTCTAGCGGGGGAGGTCGGGGAGCTGTTTTTT. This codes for CASSALAGEVGELFF.

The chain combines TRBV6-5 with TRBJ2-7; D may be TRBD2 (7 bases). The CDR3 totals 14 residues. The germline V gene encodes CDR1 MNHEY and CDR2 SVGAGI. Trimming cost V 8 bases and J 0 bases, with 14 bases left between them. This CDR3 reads CASRRGGVSYEQYF. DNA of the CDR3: TGTGCCAGCCGGCGAGGGGGGGTCTCCTACGAGCAGTACTTC.

The CDR3 DNA reads TGTGCCAGCAGTCATTCGGGGCAGGGCGACACTGAAGCTTTCTTT. This sequence encodes CASSHSGQGDTEAFF. This chain links TRBV2 with TRBJ1-1, with D maybe TRBD1 (5 bases). Germline loops: CDR1 SNHLY, CDR2 FYNNEI. The CDR3 consists of 15 residues. Trimming left V 5 bases short and J 3 bases short, with 16 bases between.

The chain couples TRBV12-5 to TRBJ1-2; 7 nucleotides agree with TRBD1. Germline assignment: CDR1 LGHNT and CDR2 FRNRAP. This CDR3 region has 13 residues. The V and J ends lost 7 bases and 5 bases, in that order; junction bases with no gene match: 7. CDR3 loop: CASARDRIYGYTF. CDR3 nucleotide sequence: TGTGCTAGTGCCCGGGACAGAATATATGGCTACACCTTC. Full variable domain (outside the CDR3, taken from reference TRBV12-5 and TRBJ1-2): DARVTQTPRHKVTEMGQEVTMRCQPILGHNTVFWYRQTMMQGLELLAYFRNRAPLDDSGMPKDRFSAEMPDATLATLKIQPSEPRDSAVYFCASARDRIYGYTFGSGTRLTVV.

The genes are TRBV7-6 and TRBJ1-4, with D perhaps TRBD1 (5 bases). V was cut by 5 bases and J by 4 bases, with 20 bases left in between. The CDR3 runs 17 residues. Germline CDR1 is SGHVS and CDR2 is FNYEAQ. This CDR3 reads CASSRHELDRYNEKLFF. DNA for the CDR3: TGTGCCAGCAGCCGGCACGAACTCGACAGATATAATGAAAAACTGTTTTTT.

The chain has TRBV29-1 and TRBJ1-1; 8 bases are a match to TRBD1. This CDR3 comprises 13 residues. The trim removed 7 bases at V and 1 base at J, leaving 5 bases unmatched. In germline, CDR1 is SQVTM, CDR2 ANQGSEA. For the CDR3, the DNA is TGCAGCGGTCGACAGGGGCAGAACACTGAAGCTTTCTTT. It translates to CSGRQGQNTEAFF.

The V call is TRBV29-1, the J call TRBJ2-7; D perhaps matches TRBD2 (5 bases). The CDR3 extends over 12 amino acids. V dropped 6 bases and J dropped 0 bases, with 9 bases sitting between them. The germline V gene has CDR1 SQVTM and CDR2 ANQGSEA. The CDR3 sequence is CSVARGSYEQYF. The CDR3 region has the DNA TGCAGCGTCGCACGGGGCTCCTACGAGCAGTACTTC.

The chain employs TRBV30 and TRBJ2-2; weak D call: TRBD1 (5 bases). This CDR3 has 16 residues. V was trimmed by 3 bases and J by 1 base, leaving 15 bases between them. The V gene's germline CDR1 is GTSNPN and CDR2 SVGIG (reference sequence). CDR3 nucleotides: TGTGCCTGGAGGCGGTCGGCCACAGGGAACACCGGGGAGCTGTTTTTT. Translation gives CAWRRSATGNTGELFF.

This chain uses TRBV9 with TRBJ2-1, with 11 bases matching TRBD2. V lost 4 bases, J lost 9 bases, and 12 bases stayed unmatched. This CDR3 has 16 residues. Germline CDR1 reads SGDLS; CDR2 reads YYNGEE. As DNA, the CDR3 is TGTGCCAGCAGCCCTCGGCTAGCGGGGGGACGAGGTGAGCAGTTCTTC. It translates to CASSPRLAGGRGEQFF.

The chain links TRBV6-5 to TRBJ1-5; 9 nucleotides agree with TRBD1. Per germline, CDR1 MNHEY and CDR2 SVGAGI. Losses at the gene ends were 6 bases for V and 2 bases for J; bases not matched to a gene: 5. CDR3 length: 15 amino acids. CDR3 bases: TGTGCCAGCAGCGAGACAGGGGGTGGCAATCAGCCCCAGCATTTT. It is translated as CASSETGGGNQPQHF.

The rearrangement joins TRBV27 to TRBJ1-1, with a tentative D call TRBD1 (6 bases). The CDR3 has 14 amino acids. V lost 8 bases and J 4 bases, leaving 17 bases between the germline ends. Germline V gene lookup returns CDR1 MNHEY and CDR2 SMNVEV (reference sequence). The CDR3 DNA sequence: TGTGCCAGCCGCCGTCCAGGGGAGAGCACTGAAGCTTTCTTT. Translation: CASRRPGESTEAFF.

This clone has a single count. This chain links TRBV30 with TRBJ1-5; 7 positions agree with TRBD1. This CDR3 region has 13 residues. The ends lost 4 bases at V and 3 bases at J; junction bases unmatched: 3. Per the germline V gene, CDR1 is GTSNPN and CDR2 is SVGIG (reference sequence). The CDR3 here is CAWNGQANQPQHF. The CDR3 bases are TGTGCCTGGAACGGACAGGCCAATCAGCCCCAGCATTTT.

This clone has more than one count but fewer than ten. The CDR3 sequence: CASSLAGGASTDTQYF. CDR3 sequence (DNA): TGCGCCAGCAGCTTGGCCGGGGGGGCTAGCACAGATACGCAGTATTTT. This sequence joins TRBV5-1 and TRBJ2-3; 8 nucleotides line up with TRBD2. The ends lost 0 bases at V and 0 bases at J; junction bases unmatched: 3. The CDR3 is 16 amino acids. The V gene's germline CDR1 is SGHRS and CDR2 YFSETQ.